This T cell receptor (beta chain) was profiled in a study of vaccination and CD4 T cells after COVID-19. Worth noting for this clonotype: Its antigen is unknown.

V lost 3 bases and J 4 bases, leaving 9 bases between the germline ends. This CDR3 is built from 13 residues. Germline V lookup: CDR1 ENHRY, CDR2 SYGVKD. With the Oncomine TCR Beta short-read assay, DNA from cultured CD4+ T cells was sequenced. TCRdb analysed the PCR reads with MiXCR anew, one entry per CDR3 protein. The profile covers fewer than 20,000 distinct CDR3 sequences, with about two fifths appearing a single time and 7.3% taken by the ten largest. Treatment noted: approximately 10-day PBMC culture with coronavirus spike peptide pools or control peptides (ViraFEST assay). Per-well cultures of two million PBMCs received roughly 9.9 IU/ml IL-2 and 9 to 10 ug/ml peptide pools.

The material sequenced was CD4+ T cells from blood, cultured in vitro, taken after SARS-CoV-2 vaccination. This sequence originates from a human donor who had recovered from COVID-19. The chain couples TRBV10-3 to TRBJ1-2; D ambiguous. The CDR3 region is CAISEMTAYGYTF. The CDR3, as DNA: TGTGCCATCAGTGAAATGACGGCCTATGGCTACACCTTC.